This is a list of T cell receptor beta chains from one sample in a study of shared clonotypes between healthy human individuals. Libraries were prepared by immunoSEQ multiplex PCR; TCRdb keeps only in-frame clonotypes and omits some of them. This table holds 2 million to 2.5 million clones, 85% to 95% found once. The sample comprised naive CD4+ T cells from PBMCs. Every receptor here comes from a man aged 18 to 35 in good health. Some clones in this sample may be carry-over from other donors' samples. Both conserved end residues are part of each CDR3. A D gene is named only where the DNA matches it firmly. The listing skips clone size in some rows; elsewhere it reads once, few, many or a size class.

-,TRBJ2-2,-,TRBV7-9,CASSLVGDGELFF,TGTGCCAGCAGCTTAGTTGGGGACGGGGAGCTGTTTTTT
-,TRBJ1-5,-,TRBV6-6,CASSPQGYQPQHF,TGTGCCAGCAGCCCCCAGGGTTATCAGCCCCAGCATTTT
-,TRBJ2-7,TRBD2,TRBV10-3,CAIRDLTSGVSEQYF,TGTGCCATCAGGGATTTGACTAGCGGGGTTAGCGAGCAGTACTTC
-,TRBJ2-6,TRBD2,TRBV9,CASSANRAGGSSGANVLTF,TGTGCCAGCAGCGCTAATAGGGCGGGAGGCTCCTCTGGGGCCAACGTCCTGACTTTC
-,TRBJ2-3,-,TRBV30,CAANPSTDTQYF,TGTGCCGCGAACCCCAGCACAGATACGCAGTATTTT
-,TRBJ2-1,-,TRBV5-6,CASSLINEQFF,TGTGCCAGCAGCCTAATCAATGAGCAGTTCTTC
-,TRBJ2-7,-,TRBV5-4,CASSRPGQDAYEQYF,TGTGCCAGCAGCCGACCGGGGCAGGACGCCTACGAGCAGTACTTC
few,TRBJ2-3,-,TRBV6-5,CASRTSTDTQYF,TGTGCCAGCAGAACTAGCACAGATACGCAGTATTTT
-,TRBJ2-4,TRBD2,TRBV7-9,CASSPLAGVVRNIQYF,TGTGCCAGCAGCCCTCTAGCGGGAGTTGTGAGGAACATTCAGTACTTC
-,TRBJ2-2,TRBD1,TRBV28,CASTTTGRNTGELFF,TGTGCCAGCACAACGACAGGGAGGAACACCGGGGAGCTGTTTTTT
-,TRBJ2-1,TRBD2,TRBV2,CASRPTSGSRYNEQFF,TGTGCCAGCAGGCCTACTAGCGGGAGTCGCTACAATGAGCAGTTCTTC
-,TRBJ2-3,TRBD2,TRBV9,CASSVALAASTDTQYF,TGTGCCAGCAGCGTAGCCCTAGCGGCTAGCACAGATACGCAGTATTTT
-,TRBJ1-4,TRBD1,TRBV6-1,CASSGQTGGNEKLFF,TGTGCCAGCAGTGGTCAGACAGGGGGAAATGAAAAACTGTTTTTT
-,TRBJ2-1,-,TRBV20-1,CSAGVAREQFF,TGCAGTGCTGGGGTAGCCCGCGAGCAGTTCTTC
-,TRBJ2-7,-,TRBV27,CASSSAARAYEQYF,TGTGCCAGCAGTTCCGCAGCCAGGGCCTACGAGCAGTACTTC
-,TRBJ2-5,TRBD2,TRBV25-1,CASSERLAGETQYF,TGTGCCAGCAGTGAAAGACTAGCGGGTGAGACCCAGTACTTC
-,TRBJ1-1,-,TRBV18,CASSPPGGTEAFF,TGTGCCAGCTCACCACCGGGGGGGACTGAAGCTTTCTTT
-,TRBJ2-7,-,TRBV30,CAWRPLVWGNPYEQYF,TGTGCCTGGAGGCCACTAGTATGGGGAAATCCCTACGAGCAGTACTTC
-,TRBJ1-2,-,TRBV19,CASGRTEINYGYTF,TGTGCCAGCGGTAGGACAGAAATTAACTATGGCTACACCTTC
-,TRBJ1-3,-,TRBV28,CASSLRDTIYF,TGTGCCAGCAGCCTGCGGGACACCATATATTTT
-,TRBJ2-5,-,TRBV5-1,CASSPVGGETQYF,TGCGCCAGCAGCCCAGTGGGCGGGGAGACCCAGTACTTC
-,TRBJ2-3,TRBD1,TRBV4-3,CASSSRQGGTDTQYF,TGCGCCAGCAGCTCCCGACAGGGAGGCACAGATACGCAGTATTTT
-,TRBJ1-2,-,TRBV6-1,CASSESGISGYTF,TGTGCCAGCAGTGAATCGGGGATCTCTGGCTACACCTTC
-,TRBJ1-1,-,TRBV6-1,CASSAEGHRNTEAFF,TGTGCCAGCAGTGCTGAGGGACATCGGAACACTGAAGCTTTCTTT
-,TRBJ2-5,TRBD1,TRBV11-3,CASSLGPPGQYQETQYF,TGTGCCAGCAGCTTAGGGCCACCGGGACAGTACCAAGAGACCCAGTACTTC
-,TRBJ2-7,TRBD1,TRBV28,CASLDRGNYEQYF,TGTGCCAGCCTGGACAGGGGTAATTACGAGCAGTACTTC
-,TRBJ2-2,-,TRBV5-1,CASSLLQGVTGELFF,TGCGCCAGCAGCTTGTTACAGGGAGTCACCGGGGAGCTGTTTTTT
-,TRBJ2-1,-,TRBV5-6,CASSLAWQPVGSDEQFF,TGTGCCAGCAGCTTGGCCTGGCAGCCGGTCGGGTCCGATGAGCAGTTCTTC
few,TRBJ1-3,TRBD1,TRBV30,CAWGTVGNTIYF,TGTGCCTGGGGGACAGTTGGAAACACCATATATTTT
-,TRBJ1-1,TRBD1,TRBV10-2,CASRTGALGDTEAFF,TGCGCCAGCAGGACAGGGGCGTTAGGCGACACTGAAGCTTTCTTT
-,TRBJ2-3,TRBD2,TRBV28,CASSRGTSGTDTQYF,TGTGCCAGCAGCCGAGGGACTAGCGGCACAGATACGCAGTATTTT
once,TRBJ1-5,TRBD1,TRBV19,CASTHPDRVNQPQHF,TGTGCCAGTACCCACCCGGACAGGGTCAATCAGCCCCAGCATTTT
-,TRBJ1-1,TRBD1,TRBV7-8,CASSLAGTGGRNTEAFF,TGTGCCAGCAGCTTAGCCGGGACAGGGGGAAGAAACACTGAAGCTTTCTTT
-,TRBJ1-2,TRBD1,TRBV28,CASQTGTSLGYTF,TGTGCCAGCCAGACAGGGACGAGTTTGGGCTACACCTTC
-,TRBJ1-1,-,TRBV28,CASTHNEAFF,TGTGCCAGCACCCACAATGAAGCTTTCTTT
-,TRBJ2-3,-,TRBV7-8,CASSLVQGSTDTQYF,TGTGCCAGCAGCTTAGTTCAGGGGAGCACAGATACGCAGTATTTT
-,TRBJ2-3,TRBD1,TRBV7-9,CASSLEQGGTDTQYF,TGTGCCAGCAGCTTAGAACAGGGGGGAACAGATACGCAGTATTTT
-,TRBJ2-1,TRBD1,TRBV28,CASTLSGQGLYNEQFF,TGTGCCAGCACCCTATCGGGACAGGGGCTATACAATGAGCAGTTCTTC
once,TRBJ2-2,-,TRBV9,CASSPRLESLRGTGELFF,TGTGCCAGCAGTCCAAGACTAGAAAGTCTTCGAGGGACCGGGGAGCTGTTTTTT
-,TRBJ2-1,TRBD2,TRBV29-1,CSVQGLAGGPVDEQFF,TGCAGCGTTCAGGGACTAGCGGGAGGGCCGGTTGATGAGCAGTTCTTC
-,TRBJ1-2,-,TRBV6-1,CASSEASGRFYGYTF,TGTGCCAGCAGTGAAGCCTCCGGACGGTTCTATGGCTACACCTTC
-,TRBJ1-1,TRBD1,TRBV29-1,CSVEGQGPEAFF,TGCAGCGTTGAAGGACAGGGACCTGAAGCTTTCTTT
-,TRBJ2-7,-,TRBV7-9,CASSLAWAENYEQYF,TGTGCCAGCAGCTTAGCCTGGGCGGAGAACTACGAGCAGTACTTC
-,TRBJ1-6,-,TRBV29-1,CSVVEGNNSPLHF,TGCAGCGTTGTCGAGGGGAATAATTCACCCCTCCACTTT
-,TRBJ1-1,-,TRBV5-1,CASSLGGLNTEAFF,TGCGCCAGCAGCTTGGGCGGGCTGAACACTGAAGCTTTCTTT
once,TRBJ2-7,TRBD1,TRBV30,CAWTEGQGRSYEQYF,TGTGCCTGGACGGAAGGACAGGGACGCTCCTACGAGCAGTACTTC
-,TRBJ2-7,-,TRBV28,CASRPSSVSGLFYEQYF,TGTGCCAGCAGACCTTCCTCCGTTAGCGGCCTTTTTTACGAGCAGTACTTC
-,TRBJ1-5,TRBD1,TRBV19,CASSGDRGLQPQHF,TGTGCCAGTAGCGGGGACAGGGGTCTTCAGCCCCAGCATTTT
-,TRBJ2-2,-,TRBV6-1,CASKWGWGTGELFF,TGTGCCAGCAAGTGGGGCTGGGGAACCGGGGAGCTGTTTTTT
-,TRBJ2-1,-,TRBV28,CASSLGANEQFF,TGTGCCAGCAGTTTAGGGGCTAATGAGCAGTTCTTC
-,TRBJ2-6,-,TRBV7-3,CASSFKSGEGSGANVLTF,TGTGCCAGCAGCTTTAAATCAGGGGAGGGCTCTGGGGCCAACGTCCTGACTTTC
-,TRBJ1-5,TRBD1,TRBV27,CASSRDRNQPQHF,TGTGCCAGCAGCCGGGACAGAAATCAGCCCCAGCATTTT
-,TRBJ1-4,-,TRBV4-1,CASSQVGSTGNEKLFF,TGCGCCAGCAGCCAAGTGGGATCCACAGGGAATGAAAAACTGTTTTTT
once,TRBJ2-7,TRBD2,TRBV15,CATSRGPSGRYEQYF,TGTGCCACCAGCAGAGGTCCTAGCGGGAGGTACGAGCAGTACTTC